This is a list of T cell receptor beta chains from one sample in a study of beta chain features in type 1 diabetes. The table came from immunoSEQ multiplex PCR; TCRdb's copy has only in-frame clones and leaves some out. The table includes 140,000 to 150,000 clones, around an eighth detected once. Sequencing was performed on central memory CD4+ T cells from blood. The source of these receptors is a man aged 18 to 30 with type 1 diabetes. The CDR3 runs from the conserved cysteine through the conserved F or W. The order of the fields is CDR3 DNA, CDR3 protein, clone size, V gene, D gene, J gene. D genes are given only for firm matches. Size is omitted from some rows. Given values are once, few, many or a class for expanded clones.

DNA: TGTGCCAGCGGACCGCTCTACGAGCAGTACTTC
CDR3: CASGPLYEQYF
size: .
V: TRBV6-5
D: .
J: TRBJ2-7

DNA: TGTGCCAGTAGTACCGGGGTTGAGCAGTTCTTC
CDR3: CASSTGVEQFF
size: many
V: TRBV19
D: .
J: TRBJ2-1

DNA: TGTGCCAGCAGTGCACCACAGGGCACAGCCGAGCAGTACTTC
CDR3: CASSAPQGTAEQYF
size: few
V: TRBV2
D: .
J: TRBJ2-7

DNA: TGTGCCAGCAGTTTAGTGGATACGCAGTATTTT
CDR3: CASSLVDTQYF
size: few
V: TRBV28
D: .
J: TRBJ2-3

DNA: TGTGCCAGCAGTTCATATAACTCCTACGAGCAGTACTTC
CDR3: CASSSYNSYEQYF
size: .
V: TRBV6-6
D: .
J: TRBJ2-7

DNA: TGTGCCAGCAGCGCCCGAGATCGGGGACCTACGCAAGATCAGCCCCAGCATTTT
CDR3: CASSARDRGPTQDQPQHF
size: few
V: TRBV9
D: .
J: TRBJ1-5

DNA: TGTGCCAGCAGTGGGGGGAATCAGCCCCAGCATTTT
CDR3: CASSGGNQPQHF
size: few
V: TRBV28
D: .
J: TRBJ1-5

DNA: TGCGCCAGCGGTACGACAGGGACCACCGGGGAGCTGTTTTTT
CDR3: CASGTTGTTGELFF
size: many
V: TRBV5-1
D: TRBD1
J: TRBJ2-2

DNA: TGCGCCAGCAGCTTGGCGTCAGGGAAAGAGACCCAGTACTTC
CDR3: CASSLASGKETQYF
size: few
V: TRBV5-1
D: .
J: TRBJ2-5

DNA: TGTGCCAGCAGCCTGGACAGGGGGGGGAATGAGCAGTTCTTC
CDR3: CASSLDRGGNEQFF
size: few
V: TRBV7-2
D: TRBD1
J: TRBJ2-1